This TCR beta chain appears in the sequencing data of a study of blood T cell repertoires in COVID-19. The CDR3 totals 14 residues. V was pared by 0 bases and J by 4 bases, with 6 bases between. Looked up from germline, CDR1 is LNHDA and CDR2 is SQIVND (reference sequence). Repertoires were generated with immunoSEQ multiplex PCR, while TCRdb's copy carries only in-frame clones and drops some. This sample has hundreds of thousands of clones; around nine tenths occur once, and the top ten carry approximately 9.4%. J is TRBJ2-2 and V is TRBV19; no clear D. This sequence was found in a woman between 35 and 50 years old who had recovered from COVID-19. Sequenced: PBMCs or T cells enriched from blood (not recorded which). CDR3 nucleotide sequence: TGTGCCAGTAGTATAGACCTTATCACCGGGGAGCTGTTTTTT. This translates into CASSIDLITGELFF.